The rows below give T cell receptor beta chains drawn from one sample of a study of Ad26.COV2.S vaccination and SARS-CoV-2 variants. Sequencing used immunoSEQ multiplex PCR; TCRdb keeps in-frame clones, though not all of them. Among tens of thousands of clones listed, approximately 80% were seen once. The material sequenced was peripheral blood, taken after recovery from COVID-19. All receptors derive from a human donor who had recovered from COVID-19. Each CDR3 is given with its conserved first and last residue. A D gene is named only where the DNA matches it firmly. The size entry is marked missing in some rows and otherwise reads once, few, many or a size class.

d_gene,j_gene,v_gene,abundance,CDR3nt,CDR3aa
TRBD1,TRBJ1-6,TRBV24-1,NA,TGTGCCACCAGTGACTCCGGGACAGGGGACTCACCCCTCCACTTT,CATSDSGTGDSPLHF
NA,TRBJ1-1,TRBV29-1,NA,TGCAGCGTTGCGAGCGCTCAGATGAACACTGAAGCTTTCTTT,CSVASAQMNTEAFF
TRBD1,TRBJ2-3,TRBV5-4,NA,TGTGCCAGCAGCCCAGGGGGTGGACGCAACACAGATACGCAGTATTTT,CASSPGGGRNTDTQYF
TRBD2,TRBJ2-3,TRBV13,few,TGTGCCAGCAGCGCAGGACTAGCGGGGCTCTCTCATGAGCAGTATTTT,CASSAGLAGLSHEQYF
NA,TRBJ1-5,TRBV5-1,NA,TGCGCCAGCAGCTTGTTGGGCAATCAGCCCCAGCATTTT,CASSLLGNQPQHF
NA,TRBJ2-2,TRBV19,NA,TGTGCCAGTAGTTCCAGGCTTACCGGGGAGCTGTTTTTT,CASSSRLTGELFF
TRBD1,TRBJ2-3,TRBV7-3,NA,TGTGCCAGCAGCTCCGGACAGGGGGCGCTTAGTACAGATACGCAGTATTTT,CASSSGQGALSTDTQYF
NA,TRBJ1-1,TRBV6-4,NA,TGTGCCAGCAATCGGGGGGCCGGGGACACTGAAGCTTTCTTT,CASNRGAGDTEAFF
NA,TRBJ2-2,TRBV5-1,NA,TGCGCCAGCAGCGACCCCAGGGGCAGGGGACCCACCGGGGAGCTGTTTTTT,CASSDPRGRGPTGELFF
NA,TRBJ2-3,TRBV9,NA,TGTGCCAGCAGCGTAGAGTTGGATACGCAGTATTTT,CASSVELDTQYF
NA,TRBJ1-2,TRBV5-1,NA,TGCGCCAGCAGCTTGGCAGCCTATGGCTACACCTTC,CASSLAAYGYTF
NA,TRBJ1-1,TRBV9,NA,TGTGCCAGCAGCGCTGCAGGGTATCCTGAAGCTTTCTTT,CASSAAGYPEAFF
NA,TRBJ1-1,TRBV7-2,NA,TGTGCCAGCTATTTAGTAATAGGGGACACTGAAGCTTTCTTT,CASYLVIGDTEAFF
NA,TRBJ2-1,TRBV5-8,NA,TGTGCCAGCAGCTTGGACAGGCCCGGGACGTCAAGGGGTGAGCAGTTCTTC,CASSLDRPGTSRGEQFF
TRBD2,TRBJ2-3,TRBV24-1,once,TGTGCCACCAGTAGCGGGGGAAGCACAGATACGCAGTATTTT,CATSSGGSTDTQYF
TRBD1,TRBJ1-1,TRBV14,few,TGTGCCAGCAGCAATCAGGGGGCGCAGGGGACTGAAGCTTTCTTT,CASSNQGAQGTEAFF
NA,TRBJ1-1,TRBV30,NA,TGTGCCTGCCGGGACGGCCTAAGAGCTTTCTTT,CACRDGLRAFF
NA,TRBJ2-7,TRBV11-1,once,TGTGCCAGCACCCGAGGGTACGAAGAGCAGTACTTC,CASTRGYEEQYF
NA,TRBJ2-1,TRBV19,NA,TGTGCCAGTAATGACCGACTTCGGTCCTACAATGAGCAGTTCTTC,CASNDRLRSYNEQFF
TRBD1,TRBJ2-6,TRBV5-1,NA,TGCGCCAGCAGCGGGGGACAGGGGGCGTTTGGGGCCAACGTCCTGACTTTC,CASSGGQGAFGANVLTF
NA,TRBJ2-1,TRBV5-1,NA,TGCGCCAGCAGCTTGGACGACCCTTCCTACAATGAGCAGTTCTTC,CASSLDDPSYNEQFF
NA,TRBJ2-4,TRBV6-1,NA,TGTGCCAGCAGTGAGGGAGGTACCAAAAACATTCAGTACTTC,CASSEGGTKNIQYF
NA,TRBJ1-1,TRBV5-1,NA,TGCGCCAGCAGCTTCCTACAGGGGAACACTGAAGCTTTCTTT,CASSFLQGNTEAFF
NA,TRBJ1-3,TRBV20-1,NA,TGCAGTGCTAGTGGAGAACTCTCTGGAAACACCATATATTTT,CSASGELSGNTIYF
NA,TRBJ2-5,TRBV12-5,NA,TGTGCTAGTGGAGAGTTACAAGAGACCCAGTACTTC,CASGELQETQYF
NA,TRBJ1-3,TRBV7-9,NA,TGTGCCAGCAGGCCGACGGGGGCAGGGACCTCTGGAAACACCATATATTTT,CASRPTGAGTSGNTIYF
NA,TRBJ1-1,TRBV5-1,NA,TGCGCCAGCAGCAAGGTCGCGGGTGGGGAAGCTTTCTTT,CASSKVAGGEAFF
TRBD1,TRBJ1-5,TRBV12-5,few,TGTGCTAGTGCCTCGACAGGGGGGGGTCAGCCCCAGCATTTT,CASASTGGGQPQHF
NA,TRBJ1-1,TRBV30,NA,TGTGCCTGGAGGAAAGGGCGGACTGAAGCTTTCTTT,CAWRKGRTEAFF
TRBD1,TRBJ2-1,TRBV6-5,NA,TGTGCCAGCAGTTGGACAGGGTGGAGTGAGCAGTTCTTC,CASSWTGWSEQFF
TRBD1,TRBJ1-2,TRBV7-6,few,TGTGCCAGCAGCCCCCGGACAGGGGGTGGGGCAAACTATGGCTACACCTTC,CASSPRTGGGANYGYTF